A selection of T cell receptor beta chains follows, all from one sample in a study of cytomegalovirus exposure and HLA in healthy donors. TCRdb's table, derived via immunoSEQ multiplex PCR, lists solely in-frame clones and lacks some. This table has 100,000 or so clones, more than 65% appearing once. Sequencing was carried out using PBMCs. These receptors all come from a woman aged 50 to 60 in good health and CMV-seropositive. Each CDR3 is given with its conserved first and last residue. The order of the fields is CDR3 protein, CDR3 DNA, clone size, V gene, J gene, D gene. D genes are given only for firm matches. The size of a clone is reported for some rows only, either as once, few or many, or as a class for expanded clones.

CASSPPGNRGQNTGELFF	TGTGCCAGCAGCCCACCCGGCAACAGGGGCCAGAACACCGGGGAGCTGTTTTTT	once	TRBV5-4	TRBJ2-2	TRBD1
CASSELAGVGNTGELFF	TGCGCCAGCAGTGAACTAGCGGGAGTGGGGAACACCGGGGAGCTGTTTTTT	-	TRBV10-2	TRBJ2-2	TRBD2
CSVLAVAGGFYEQYF	TGCAGCGTTCTCGCGGTAGCGGGGGGGTTTTACGAGCAGTACTTC	-	TRBV29-1	TRBJ2-7	TRBD2
CASSPRQGTMNTEAFF	TGTGCCAGCTCACCACGGCAGGGGACTATGAACACTGAAGCTTTCTTT	-	TRBV18	TRBJ1-1	-
CASSPGQGGETQYF	TGTGCCAGCAGCCCGGGACAGGGGGGAGAGACCCAGTACTTC	-	TRBV4-2	TRBJ2-5	TRBD1
CAITGGSTEAFF	TGTGCCATAACAGGGGGAAGTACTGAAGCTTTCTTT	few	TRBV6-1	TRBJ1-1	TRBD1
CASSEQGTGELFF	TGCGCCAGCAGTGAGCAGGGCACCGGGGAGCTGTTTTTT	-	TRBV10-2	TRBJ2-2	-
CASGTGTGEQYF	TGTGCCAGCGGGACAGGGACGGGAGAGCAGTACTTC	-	TRBV2	TRBJ2-7	TRBD1
CASMDRGQNTDTQYF	TGCGCCAGCATGGACAGGGGGCAGAACACAGATACGCAGTATTTT	-	TRBV5-1	TRBJ2-3	TRBD1
CATSSHRGPSEKLFF	TGTGCCACCAGCAGCCATCGAGGGCCAAGTGAAAAACTGTTTTTT	few	TRBV15	TRBJ1-4	-
CASGGGQEQETQYF	TGCGCCAGCGGGGGGGGACAGGAGCAAGAGACCCAGTACTTC	-	TRBV5-1	TRBJ2-5	-